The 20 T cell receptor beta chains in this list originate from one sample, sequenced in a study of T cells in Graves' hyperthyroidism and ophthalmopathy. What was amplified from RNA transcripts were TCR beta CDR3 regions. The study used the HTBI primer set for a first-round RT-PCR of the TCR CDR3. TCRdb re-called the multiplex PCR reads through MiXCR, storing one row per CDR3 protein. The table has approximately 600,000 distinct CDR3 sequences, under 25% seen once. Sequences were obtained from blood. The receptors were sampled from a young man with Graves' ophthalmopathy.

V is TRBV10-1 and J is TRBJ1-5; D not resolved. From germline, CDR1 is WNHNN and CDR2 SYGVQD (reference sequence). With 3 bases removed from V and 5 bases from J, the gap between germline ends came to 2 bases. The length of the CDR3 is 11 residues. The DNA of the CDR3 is TGCGCCAGCAGTGAAGATCAGCCCCAGCATTTT. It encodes CASSEDQPQHF.

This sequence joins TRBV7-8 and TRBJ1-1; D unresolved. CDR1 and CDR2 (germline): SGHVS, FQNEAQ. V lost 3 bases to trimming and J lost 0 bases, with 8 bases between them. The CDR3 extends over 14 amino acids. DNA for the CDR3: TGTGCCAGCAGCTTCGGGTGGTTGAACACTGAAGCTTTCTTT. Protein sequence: CASSFGWLNTEAFF.

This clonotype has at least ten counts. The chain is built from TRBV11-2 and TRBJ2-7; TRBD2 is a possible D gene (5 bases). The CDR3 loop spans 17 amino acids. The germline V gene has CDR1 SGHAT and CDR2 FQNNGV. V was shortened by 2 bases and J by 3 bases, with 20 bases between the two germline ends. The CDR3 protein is CASSLSGLGLTVYEQYF. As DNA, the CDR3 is TGTGCCAGCAGCTTATCGGGGTTGGGCCTGACCGTCTACGAGCAGTACTTC.

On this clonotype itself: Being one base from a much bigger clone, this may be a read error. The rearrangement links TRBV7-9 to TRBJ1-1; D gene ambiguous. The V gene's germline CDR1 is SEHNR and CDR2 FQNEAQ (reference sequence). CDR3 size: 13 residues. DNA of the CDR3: TGTGCCGGCAGCTCGGACCGGAGCACTGAAGCTTTCTTT. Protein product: CAGSSDRSTEAFF.

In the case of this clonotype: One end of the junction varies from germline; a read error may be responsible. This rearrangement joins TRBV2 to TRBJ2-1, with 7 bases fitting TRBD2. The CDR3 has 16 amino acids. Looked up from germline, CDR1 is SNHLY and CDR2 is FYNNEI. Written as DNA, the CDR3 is TGTGCCAGCAGTGAAGCCCCCGGGGACTACGACAATGAGCGGTTCTTC. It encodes CASSEAPGDYDNERFF.

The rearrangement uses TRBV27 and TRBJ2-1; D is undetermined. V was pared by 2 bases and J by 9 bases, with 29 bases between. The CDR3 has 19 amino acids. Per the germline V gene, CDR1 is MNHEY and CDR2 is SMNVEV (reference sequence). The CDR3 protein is CASSLRYGVSRYSSTEQFF. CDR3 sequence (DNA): TGTGCCAGCAGTTTACGTTATGGGGTTTCGAGATACTCCTCGACTGAGCAGTTCTTC.

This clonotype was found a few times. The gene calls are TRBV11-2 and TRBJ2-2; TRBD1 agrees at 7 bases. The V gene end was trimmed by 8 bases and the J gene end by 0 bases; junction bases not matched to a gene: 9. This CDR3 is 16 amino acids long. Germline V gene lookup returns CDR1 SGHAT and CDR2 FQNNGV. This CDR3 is CASPPKQGANTGELFF. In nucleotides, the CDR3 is TGTGCCAGCCCCCCAAAGCAGGGGGCGAACACCGGGGAGCTGTTTTTT.

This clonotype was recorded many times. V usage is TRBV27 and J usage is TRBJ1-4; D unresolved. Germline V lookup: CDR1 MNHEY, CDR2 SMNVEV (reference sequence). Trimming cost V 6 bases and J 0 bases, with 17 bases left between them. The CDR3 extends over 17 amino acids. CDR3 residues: CASRPTGGLSTNEKLFF. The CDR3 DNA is TGTGCCAGCAGGCCGACTGGTGGGCTTTCAACTAATGAAAAACTGTTTTTT. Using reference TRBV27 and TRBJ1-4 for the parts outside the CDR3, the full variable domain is EAQVTQNPRYLITVTGKKLTVTCSQNMNHEYMSWYRQDPGLGLRQIYYSMNVEVTDKGDVPEGYKVSRKEKRNFPLILESPSPNQTSLYFCASRPTGGLSTNEKLFFGSGTQLSVL.

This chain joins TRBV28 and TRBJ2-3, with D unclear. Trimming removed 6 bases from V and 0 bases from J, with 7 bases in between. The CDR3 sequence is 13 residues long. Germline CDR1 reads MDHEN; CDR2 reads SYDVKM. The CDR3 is CASRTRSTDTQYF. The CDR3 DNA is TGTGCCAGCAGAACTCGTAGCACAGATACGCAGTATTTT.

The CDR3 DNA follows: TGTGCCAGCAGTCCAGCCAGTGCCAAGTACAATGAGCAGTTCTTC. Protein: CASSPASAKYNEQFF. The rearrangement links TRBV13 to TRBJ2-1; D gene ambiguous. V shed 6 bases and J shed 4 bases, with 16 bases lying between them. This CDR3 is built from 15 residues. Germline lookup yields CDR1 PRHDT and CDR2 FYEKMQ (reference sequence). Based on the CDR3 plus reference TRBV13 and TRBJ2-1, the full variable domain is AAGVIQSPRHLIKEKRETATLKCYPIPRHDTVYWYQQGPGQDPQFLISFYEKMQSDKGSIPDRFSAQQFSDYHSELNMSSLELGDSALYFCASSPASAKYNEQFFGPGTRLTVL.

CDR3 protein: CASSQDWGGTEAFF. For the CDR3, the DNA is TGTGCCAGCAGCCAAGATTGGGGGGGGACTGAAGCTTTCTTT. The chain employs TRBV14 and TRBJ1-1; possibly TRBD1 for D (5 bases). V gave up 0 bases and J gave up 5 bases, with 10 bases separating them. This CDR3 spans 14 amino acids. Looked up from germline, CDR1 is SGHDN and CDR2 is FVKESK.

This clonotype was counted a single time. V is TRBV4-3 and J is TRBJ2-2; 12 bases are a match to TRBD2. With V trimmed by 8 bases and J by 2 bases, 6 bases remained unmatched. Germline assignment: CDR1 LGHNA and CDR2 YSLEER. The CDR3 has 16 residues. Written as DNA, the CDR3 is TGCGCCAGCGCGGCTAGCGGGAGGGGTAACACCGGGGAGCTGTTTTTT. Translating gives CASAASGRGNTGELFF.

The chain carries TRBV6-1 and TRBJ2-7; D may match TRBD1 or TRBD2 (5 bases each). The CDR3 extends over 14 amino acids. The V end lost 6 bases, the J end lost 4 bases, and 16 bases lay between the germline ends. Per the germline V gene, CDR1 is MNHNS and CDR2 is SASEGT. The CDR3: CASSPVGTEYEQYF. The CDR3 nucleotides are TGTGCCAGCAGCCCCGTCGGGACCGAATACGAGCAGTACTTC.

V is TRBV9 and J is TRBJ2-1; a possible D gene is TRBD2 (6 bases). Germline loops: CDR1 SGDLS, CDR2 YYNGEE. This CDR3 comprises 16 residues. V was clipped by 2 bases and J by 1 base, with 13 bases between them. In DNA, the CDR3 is TGTGCCAGCAGCGTTTCGGGGGTAAGTTCCTACAATGAGCAGTTCTTC. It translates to CASSVSGVSSYNEQFF.

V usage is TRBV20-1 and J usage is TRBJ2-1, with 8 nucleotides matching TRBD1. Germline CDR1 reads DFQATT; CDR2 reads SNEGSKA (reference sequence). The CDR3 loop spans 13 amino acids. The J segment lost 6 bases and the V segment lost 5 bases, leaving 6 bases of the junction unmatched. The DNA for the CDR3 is TGCAGTGCTGGACAGGGCTGGGGCAATGAGCAGTTCTTC. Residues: CSAGQGWGNEQFF.

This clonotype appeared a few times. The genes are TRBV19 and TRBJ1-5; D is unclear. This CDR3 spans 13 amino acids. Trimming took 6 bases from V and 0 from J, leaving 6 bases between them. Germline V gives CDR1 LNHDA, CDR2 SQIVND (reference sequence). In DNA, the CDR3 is TGTGCCAGTAGCGACACTAGCAATCAGCCCCAGCATTTT. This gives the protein CASSDTSNQPQHF.

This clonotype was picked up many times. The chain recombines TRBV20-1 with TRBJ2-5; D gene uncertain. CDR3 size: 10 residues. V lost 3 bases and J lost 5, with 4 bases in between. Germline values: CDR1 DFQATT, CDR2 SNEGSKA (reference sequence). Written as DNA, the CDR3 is TGCAGTGCTAGGCGGGAGACCCAGTACTTC. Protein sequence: CSARRETQYF.

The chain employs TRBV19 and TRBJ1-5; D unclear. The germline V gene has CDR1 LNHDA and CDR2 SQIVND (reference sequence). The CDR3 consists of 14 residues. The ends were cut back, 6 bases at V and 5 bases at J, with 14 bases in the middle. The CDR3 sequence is CASSPDGPDQPQHF. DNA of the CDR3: TGTGCCAGTAGCCCGGACGGACCTGATCAGCCCCAGCATTTT. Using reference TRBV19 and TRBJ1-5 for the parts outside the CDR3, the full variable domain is DGGITQSPKYLFRKEGQNVTLSCEQNLNHDAMYWYRQDPGQGLRLIYYSQIVNDFQKGDIAEGYSVSREKKESFPLTVTSAQKNPTAFYLCASSPDGPDQPQHFGDGTRLSIL.

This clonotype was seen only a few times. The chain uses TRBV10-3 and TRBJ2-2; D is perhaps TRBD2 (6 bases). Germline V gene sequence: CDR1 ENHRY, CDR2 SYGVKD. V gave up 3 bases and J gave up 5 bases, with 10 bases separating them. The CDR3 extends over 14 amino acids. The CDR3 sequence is CAISESGGTGELFF. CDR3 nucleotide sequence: TGTGCCATCAGTGAAAGTGGAGGGACCGGGGAGCTGTTTTTT.

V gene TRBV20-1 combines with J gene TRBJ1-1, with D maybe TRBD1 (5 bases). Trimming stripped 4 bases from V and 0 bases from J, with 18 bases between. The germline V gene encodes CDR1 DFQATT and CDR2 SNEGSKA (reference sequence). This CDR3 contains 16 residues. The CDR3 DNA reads TGCAGTGCTACGCCCTTGGGCGGGACTCTGAACACTGAAGCTTTCTTT. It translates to CSATPLGGTLNTEAFF.